This record covers a single T cell receptor (beta chain). Antigen specificity is unknown. Using approximately 200 ng DNA, some 30,000 T cell genomes, the sorted-subset replicate PCRs were run. The data were produced by immunoSEQ multiplex PCR, yet TCRdb's version contains in-frame clones alone and is incomplete. The sample consists of 1.5 million to 2.5 million clones, approximately 94% of them appearing once. Naive CD8 cells comprised CD45RO-negative, CCR7-positively selected cells, excluding terminally differentiated effector memory CD45RA+ cells. This record comes from a study of shared clonotypes between healthy human individuals. About the study: Donors were a couple of women and three men aged 18 to 49.

V trimming: 4 bases; J trimming: 1 base; junction bases outside the gene matches: 4. CDR1 is WSHSY, CDR2 SAAADI, per germline. The CDR3 covers 16 residues. Points from the study as a whole: Naive subsets generally had larger estimated richness than memory subsets.

Sequencing was carried out using naive CD8+ T cells sorted from blood. This receptor was obtained from a man between 18 and 35 years old in good health. This rearrangement joins TRBV10-2 to TRBJ2-5, with TRBD2 matching 12 bases. The CDR3 region is CASSAALAGGQETQYF. In DNA form, the CDR3 reads TGCGCCAGCAGTGCAGCACTAGCGGGGGGCCAAGAGACCCAGTACTTC.